The 30 T cell receptor beta chains presented below share a single source sample, sequenced in a study of CD8 T cells in ankylosing spondylitis. Study-level results: Fewer than 10 highly homologous variants formed a TCR beta motif that appeared characteristic of ankylosing spondylitis blood.

Each CDR3 protein gets one entry after TCRdb re-called the 5' RACE reads with MiXCR. Of 750,000 to 850,000 distinct CDR3 sequences in the sample, approximately 10% were seen once. Antigens of these TCRs are unknown. Material for sequencing was blood, either unsorted or a sorted T cell fraction (not recorded which). The source of these receptors is a male donor with ankylosing spondylitis.

The V and J genes are TRBV7-2 and TRBJ1-2, with 10 bases lining up with TRBD1. Looked up from germline, CDR1 is SGHTA and CDR2 is FQGNSA. The J segment lost 8 bases and the V segment lost 2 bases, leaving 11 bases of the junction unmatched. The CDR3 spans 16 residues. The CDR3 nucleotides read TGTGCCAGCAGCTTATCCGGGACAGGGGCTCGTAAGGGCTACACCTTC. Encoded protein: CASSLSGTGARKGYTF.

The chain links TRBV7-2 to TRBJ2-2, with no clear D. CDR3 length: 15 residues. V lost 3 bases to trimming and J lost 7 bases, with 15 bases between them. The germline CDR1 and CDR2 sequences are SGHTA and FQGNSA. In DNA, the CDR3 is TGTGCCAGCAGCTTCCGGGCCGAAGGTGTCGGGGAGCTGTTTTTT. Translation: CASSFRAEGVGELFF.

This clonotype was counted at least ten times. The chain uses TRBV12-3 or TRBV12-4 and TRBJ1-6; no definite D call. Trimming shortened V by 2 bases and J by 6 bases, and 2 bases separated the two germline ends. This CDR3 is 12 amino acids long. In DNA form, the CDR3 reads TGTGCCAGCAGTTTACGTAATTCACCCCTCCACTTT. Amino acid sequence: CASSLRNSPLHF.

The chain joins TRBV5-1 to TRBJ2-1; D remains unclear. Deletions cut 1 base from V and 7 bases from J, with 12 bases between. The CDR3 sequence is 14 residues long. Per the germline V gene, CDR1 is SGHRS and CDR2 is YFSETQ. The DNA for the CDR3 is TGCGCCAGCAGCTTGAGGCAGGTGCTGAATGAGCAGTTCTTC. Translating it yields CASSLRQVLNEQFF.

This sequence joins TRBV5-1 and TRBJ2-1; TRBD2 aligns across 8 bases. After removal of 1 base from V and 8 bases from J, the junction contained 11 bases not matched to a gene. The CDR3 has 16 residues. Germline V gene sequence: CDR1 SGHRS, CDR2 YFSETQ. The CDR3 DNA follows: TGCGCCAGCAGCTTGACGGCTAGCGGGTTAGGGGATGAGCAGTTCTTC. Residues: CASSLTASGLGDEQFF.

Ten or more counts support this clonotype. The chain links TRBV20-1 to TRBJ2-7, with D possibly being TRBD1 (6 bases). V lost 1 base and J 2 bases, leaving 12 bases between the germline ends. Per the germline V gene, CDR1 is DFQATT and CDR2 is SNEGSKA (reference sequence). The CDR3 is made up of 14 amino acids. CDR3 protein: CSARARQATYEQYF. The DNA for the CDR3 is TGCAGTGCTAGAGCCCGACAGGCTACCTACGAGCAGTACTTC.

The chain is built from TRBV20-1 and TRBJ2-5; either TRBD1 or TRBD2 may supply D (5 bases each). Germline V gives CDR1 DFQATT, CDR2 SNEGSKA (reference sequence). Trimming shortened V by 3 bases and J by 5 bases, and 16 bases separated the two germline ends. The CDR3 is made up of 14 amino acids. The CDR3 loop reads CSASLAGAGETQYF. In DNA, the CDR3 is TGCAGTGCTAGCCTCGCCGGGGCTGGTGAGACCCAGTACTTC.

The V and J genes are TRBV5-1 and TRBJ2-1, with TRBD1 identical over 9 bases. CDR3 length: 14 amino acids. Germline lookup yields CDR1 SGHRS and CDR2 YFSETQ. V was clipped by 3 bases and J by 6 bases; unmatched bases: 4. The CDR3 bases are TGCGCCAGCAGCTGGCCGACAGGGGGCAATGAGCAGTTCTTC. This codes for CASSWPTGGNEQFF.

This clonotype was detected only a few times. The rearrangement joins TRBV10-3 to TRBJ1-4; TRBD1 is a possible D gene (5 bases). This CDR3 region has 14 residues. Germline CDR1 ENHRY, CDR2 SYGVKD. The germline V and J ends were trimmed by 4 bases and 8 bases, with 14 bases remaining between them. As DNA, the CDR3 is TGTGCCATCAGTGGGGACCCTACTATGGAAAAACTGTTTTTT. The encoded protein is CAISGDPTMEKLFF.

This clonotype was counted only a few times. The chain links TRBV3-1 to TRBJ1-3; no definite D call. Germline-derived CDR1 and CDR2 are LGHDT and YNNKEL (reference sequence). V lost 4 bases to trimming and J lost 5 bases, with 6 bases between them. The CDR3 extends over 12 amino acids. The CDR3: CASSPSRNTIYF. DNA of the CDR3: TGTGCCAGCAGCCCTAGCCGAAACACCATATATTTT.

This clonotype was counted between two and nine times. The chain joins TRBV7-2 to TRBJ2-3; no reliable D call. Germline-derived CDR1 and CDR2 are SGHTA and FQGNSA. Trimming cost V 1 base and J 1 base, with 9 bases left between them. The CDR3 runs to 15 residues. The CDR3 region has the DNA TGTGCCAGCAGCTTAGGAGCCCACCGCACAGATACGCAGTATTTT. This encodes CASSLGAHRTDTQYF.

This clonotype showed up many times. The genes are TRBV29-1 and TRBJ2-5; 10 bases line up with TRBD1. Germline V gene sequence: CDR1 SQVTM, CDR2 ANQGSEA. This CDR3 has 14 amino acids. V lost 6 bases to trimming and J lost 4 bases; unmatched junction nucleotides: 8. CDR3 residues: CSVGTGEGGETQYF. The CDR3 nucleotides read TGCAGCGTAGGGACAGGGGAAGGCGGAGAGACCCAGTACTTC.

This clonotype was seen more than once but under ten times. The chain has TRBV10-3 and TRBJ1-6; D is undetermined. V was trimmed by 0 bases and J by 3 bases, leaving 9 bases between them. The CDR3 runs to 16 residues. The germline gives CDR1 ENHRY, CDR2 SYGVKD. The CDR3 DNA sequence: TGTGCCATCAGTGAGTCTGGTGGAGGCTATAATTCACCCCTCCACTTT. Translated, it gives CAISESGGGYNSPLHF.

The rearrangement links TRBV28 to TRBJ2-2; 9 bases line up with TRBD2. The V gene's germline CDR1 is MDHEN and CDR2 SYDVKM. Unmatched junction bases numbered 2, after V lost 6 bases and J lost 6 bases. The CDR3 length is 13 residues. This CDR3 is CASRVAGAGELFF. In DNA form, the CDR3 reads TGTGCCAGCAGAGTAGCGGGAGCCGGGGAGCTGTTTTTT.

This clonotype was counted between two and nine times. The CDR3 DNA sequence: TGTGCCAGCAGACTAACAGGGAGGTCCTACAATGAGCAGTTCTTC. Protein product: CASRLTGRSYNEQFF. The V gene is TRBV7-2, the J gene TRBJ2-1; D is perhaps TRBD1 or TRBD2 (6 bases each). The CDR3 is made up of 15 amino acids. The ends were cut back, 6 bases at V and 1 base at J, with 13 bases in the middle. Germline assignment: CDR1 SGHTA and CDR2 FQGNSA.

This clonotype has just a few counts. V is TRBV5-6 and J is TRBJ2-1, with D perhaps being TRBD1 or TRBD2 (5 bases each). V lost 0 bases, J lost 9 bases, and 16 bases lay in between. The germline V gene encodes CDR1 SGHDT and CDR2 YYEEEE. This CDR3 is 15 amino acids long. The DNA of the CDR3 is TGTGCCAGCAGCTTGGGGGACCGCCCATCATTTGAGCAGTTCTTC. Translating gives CASSLGDRPSFEQFF.

This sequence joins TRBV20-1 and TRBJ2-1, with D uncertain. V lost 3 bases and J lost 6, with 9 bases in between. Germline V gene data show CDR1 as DFQATT and CDR2 as SNEGSKA (reference sequence). This CDR3 region has 12 residues. The CDR3 sequence: CSARWVSNEQFF. The CDR3 nucleotides read TGCAGTGCTAGGTGGGTTAGCAATGAGCAGTTCTTC.

There are many counts of this clonotype. J is TRBJ2-5 and V is TRBV4-2, with 7 bases lining up with TRBD1. V shed 4 bases and J 5 bases; nucleotides not matched to a gene: 4. The CDR3 totals 13 residues. Germline V gene sequence: CDR1 LGHNA, CDR2 YNFKEQ. The CDR3 region has the DNA TGTGCCAGCAGCCCGGTCAGGGGGGAGACCCAGTACTTC. Protein sequence: CASSPVRGETQYF.

V usage is TRBV3-1 and J usage is TRBJ2-5; 9 positions agree with TRBD2. Germline values: CDR1 LGHDT, CDR2 YNNKEL (reference sequence). The ends lost 1 base at V and 1 base at J; junction bases unmatched: 4. This CDR3 region has 16 residues. This CDR3 is CASSQVAGETQETQYF. CDR3 nucleotide sequence: TGTGCCAGCAGCCAAGTAGCGGGGGAGACCCAAGAGACCCAGTACTTC.

The rearrangement uses TRBV11-2 and TRBJ2-5; 14 bases align to TRBD2. Trimming at V came to 9 bases and at J to 5 bases, leaving 20 bases not matched to a gene. The CDR3 contains 19 residues. Per germline, CDR1 SGHAT and CDR2 FQNNGV. The CDR3 sequence is CASFPMGLAGATSRETQYF. In nucleotides, the CDR3 is TGTGCCAGTTTTCCAATGGGACTAGCGGGAGCCACTTCCAGGGAGACCCAGTACTTC.

This sequence joins TRBV6-5 and TRBJ2-7; TRBD1 matches at 7 bases. The germline CDR1 and CDR2 sequences are MNHEY and SVGAGI. This CDR3 is 16 amino acids long. The V and J ends lost 5 bases and 3 bases, in that order; junction bases with no gene match: 13. As DNA, the CDR3 is TGTGCCAGCAGTCTACATGCCCCGGGACAGCTCTACGAGCAGTACTTC. Protein sequence: CASSLHAPGQLYEQYF.

This clonotype was counted ten times or more. The chain carries TRBV20-1 and TRBJ2-5; possibly TRBD1 or TRBD2 for D (5 bases each). Germline CDR1 is DFQATT and CDR2 is SNEGSKA (reference sequence). Trimming took off 2 bases at V and 0 bases at J, with 13 bases between the two ends. The CDR3 loop spans 15 amino acids. The CDR3 DNA reads as TGCAGTGCTAGAAGGGACGTCGGAAACCAAGAGACCCAGTACTTC. Its translation: CSARRDVGNQETQYF.

Written as DNA, the CDR3 is TGTGCCAGCAGTTACGTGGGAACTGGGGCCAACGTCCTGACTTTC. This translates into CASSYVGTGANVLTF. The rearrangement links TRBV6-2 or TRBV6-3 to TRBJ2-6; D remains ambiguous. Trimming pared 2 bases from V and 2 bases from J, leaving 7 bases between. This CDR3 region has 15 residues. CDR1 and CDR2 (germline): MNHEY, SVGEGT.

V gene TRBV12-3 or TRBV12-4 combines with J gene TRBJ2-6; 10 bases line up with TRBD1. This CDR3 spans 19 amino acids. After removal of 6 bases from V and 3 bases from J, the junction contained 14 bases not matched to a gene. CDR3 in amino acids: CASSRGTGVIGIGANVLTF. The CDR3 region has the DNA TGTGCCAGCAGCCGCGGGACAGGGGTTATTGGGATTGGGGCCAACGTCCTGACTTTC.

This clonotype occurred a few times. The J gene is TRBJ2-2, the V gene TRBV4-2; D is ambiguous. The CDR3 contains 13 residues. The V and J ends lost 4 bases and 4 bases respectively, with 7 bases between them. Germline lookup yields CDR1 LGHNA and CDR2 YNFKEQ. The CDR3 here is CASSLHGTGELFF. For the CDR3, the DNA is TGTGCCAGCAGCCTTCATGGCACCGGGGAGCTGTTTTTT.

This clonotype has just a few counts. J is TRBJ2-7 and V is TRBV9; D is possibly TRBD2 (5 bases). Germline CDR1 SGDLS, CDR2 YYNGEE. CDR3 size: 13 residues. The ends were cut back, 3 bases at V and 5 bases at J, with 12 bases in the middle. The CDR3 sequence: CASSAHLGNEQYF. In DNA, the CDR3 is TGTGCCAGCAGCGCGCACCTCGGGAACGAGCAGTACTTC.

This clonotype has a count of ten or more. The chain couples TRBV29-1 to TRBJ2-3; a possible D gene is TRBD1 (5 bases). V was trimmed by 1 base and J by 5 bases, leaving 10 bases between them. Germline V gene lookup returns CDR1 SQVTM and CDR2 ANQGSEA. The CDR3 contains 13 residues. CDR3 nucleotides: TGCAGCGTTGAAGGGCAGGGTGAAGATACGCAGTATTTT. Translation gives CSVEGQGEDTQYF.

This chain links TRBV11-2 with TRBJ2-1; D is possibly TRBD1 (6 bases). Trimming took 4 bases from V and 13 from J, leaving 11 bases between them. The V gene's germline CDR1 is SGHAT and CDR2 FQNNGV. The length of the CDR3 is 11 residues. CDR3 amino acids: CASSSGTPQFF. The CDR3 nucleotides are TGTGCCAGCAGCTCCGGGACACCTCAGTTCTTC. The variable domain in full, completed from reference TRBV11-2 and TRBJ2-1, reads EAGVAQSPRYKIIEKRQSVAFWCNPISGHATLYWYQQILGQGPKLLIQFQNNGVVDDSQLPKDRFSAERLKGVDSTLKIQPAKLEDSAVYLCASSSGTPQFFGPGTRLTVL.

The table lists this clonotype with a few counts. CDR3 DNA sequence: TGTGCCAGCAGCTTCGAGGGGAGGACTCTTCGGCAGCCCCAGCATTTT. Amino acids: CASSFEGRTLRQPQHF. The rearrangement uses TRBV6-2 or TRBV6-3 and TRBJ1-5, with a tentative D call TRBD1 (5 bases). V was trimmed by 6 bases and J by 7 bases, leaving 22 bases between them. Per the germline V gene, CDR1 is MNHEY and CDR2 is SVGEGT. The CDR3 length is 16 residues.

This clonotype was observed a handful of times. The chain couples TRBV5-5 to TRBJ2-2; D perhaps matches TRBD1 (5 bases). Deletions cut 0 bases from V and 5 bases from J, with 11 bases between. Germline V gives CDR1 SGHKS, CDR2 YYEKEE (reference sequence). The CDR3 is made up of 15 amino acids. CDR3 DNA: TGTGCCAGCAGCTTGGCCGCGGCAGGGACCGGGGAGCTGTTTTTT. Translation: CASSLAAAGTGELFF.